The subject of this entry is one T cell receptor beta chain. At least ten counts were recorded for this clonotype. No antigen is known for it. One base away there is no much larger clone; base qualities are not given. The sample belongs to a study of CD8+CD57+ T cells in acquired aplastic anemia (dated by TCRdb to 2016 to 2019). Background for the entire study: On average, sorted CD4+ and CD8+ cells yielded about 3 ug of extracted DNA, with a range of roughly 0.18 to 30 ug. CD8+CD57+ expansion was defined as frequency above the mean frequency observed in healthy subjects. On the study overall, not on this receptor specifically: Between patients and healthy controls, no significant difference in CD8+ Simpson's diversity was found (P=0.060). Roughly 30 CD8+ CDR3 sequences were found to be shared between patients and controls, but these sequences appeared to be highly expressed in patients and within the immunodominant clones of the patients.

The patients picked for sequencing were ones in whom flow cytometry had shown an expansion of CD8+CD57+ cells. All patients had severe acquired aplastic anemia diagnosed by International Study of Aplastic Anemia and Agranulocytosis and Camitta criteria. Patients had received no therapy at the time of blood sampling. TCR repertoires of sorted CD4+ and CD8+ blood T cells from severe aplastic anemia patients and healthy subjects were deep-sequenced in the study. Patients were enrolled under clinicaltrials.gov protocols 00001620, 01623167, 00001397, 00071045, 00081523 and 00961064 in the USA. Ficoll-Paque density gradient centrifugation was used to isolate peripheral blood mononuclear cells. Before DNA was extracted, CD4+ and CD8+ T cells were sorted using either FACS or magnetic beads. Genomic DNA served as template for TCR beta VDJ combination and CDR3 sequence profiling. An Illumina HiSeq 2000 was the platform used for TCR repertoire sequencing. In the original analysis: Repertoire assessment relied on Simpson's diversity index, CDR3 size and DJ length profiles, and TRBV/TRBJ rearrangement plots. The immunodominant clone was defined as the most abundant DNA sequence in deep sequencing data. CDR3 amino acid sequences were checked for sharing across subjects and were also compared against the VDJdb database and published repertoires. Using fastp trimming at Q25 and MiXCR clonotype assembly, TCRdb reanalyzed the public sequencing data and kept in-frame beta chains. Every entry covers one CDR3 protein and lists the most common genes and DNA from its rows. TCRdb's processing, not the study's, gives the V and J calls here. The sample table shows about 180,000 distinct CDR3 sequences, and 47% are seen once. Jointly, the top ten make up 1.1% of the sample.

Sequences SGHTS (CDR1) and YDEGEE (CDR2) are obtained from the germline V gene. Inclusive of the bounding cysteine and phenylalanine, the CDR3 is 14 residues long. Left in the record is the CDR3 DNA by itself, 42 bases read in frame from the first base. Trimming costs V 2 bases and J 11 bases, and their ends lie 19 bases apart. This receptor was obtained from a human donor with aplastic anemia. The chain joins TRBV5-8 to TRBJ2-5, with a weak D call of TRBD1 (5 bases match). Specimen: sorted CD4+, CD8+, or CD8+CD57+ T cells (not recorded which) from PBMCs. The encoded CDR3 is CASSFRTSRPAQYF. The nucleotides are TGTGCCAGCAGCTTTCGGACATCGAGACCGGCACAGTACTTC.